The T cell receptor (beta chain) described here comes from a study of blood T cells in healthy people across ages. V dropped 7 bases and J dropped 0 bases, with 8 bases sitting between them. The CDR3 length is 12 residues. CDR1 SGHRS and CDR2 YFSETQ come from the germline V gene. Combining a sample-barcoded 5' primer with a J-beta primer mix, a second PCR ran for 7 to 11 cycles. Each cDNA molecule carried a tag from a template-switch adaptor that contained 12 random nucleotides. Each CDR3 protein is one row after TCRdb ran MiXCR on the 5' RACE reads. The sample lists around 900,000 distinct CDR3 sequences, roughly 51% occurring once. This clonotype came up a few times. Isolating PBMCs gave at least 6 million of these cells per sample.

The sample taken for sequencing was blood. The TCR was taken from an older woman in good health. The chain uses TRBV5-1 and TRBJ2-7; D ambiguous. The CDR3: CASGVSSYEQYF. The CDR3 DNA sequence: TGCGCCAGCGGGGTAAGCTCCTACGAGCAGTACTTC. Together with reference TRBV5-1 and TRBJ2-7, the CDR3 gives the full variable domain: KAGVTQTPRYLIKTRGQQVTLSCSPISGHRSVSWYQQTPGQGLQFLFEYFSETQRNKGNFPGRFSGRQFSNSRSEMNVSTLELGDSALYLCASGVSSYEQYFGPGTRLTVT.